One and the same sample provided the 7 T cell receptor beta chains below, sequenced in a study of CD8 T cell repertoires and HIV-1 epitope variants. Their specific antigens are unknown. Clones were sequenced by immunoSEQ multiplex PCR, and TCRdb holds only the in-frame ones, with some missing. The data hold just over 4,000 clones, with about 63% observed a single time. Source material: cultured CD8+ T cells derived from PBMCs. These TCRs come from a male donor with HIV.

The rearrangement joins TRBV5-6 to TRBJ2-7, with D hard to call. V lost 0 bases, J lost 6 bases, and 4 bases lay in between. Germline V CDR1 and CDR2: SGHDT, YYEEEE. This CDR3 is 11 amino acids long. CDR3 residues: CASSLVGEQYF. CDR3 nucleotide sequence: TGTGCCAGCAGCTTGGTGGGCGAGCAGTACTTC.

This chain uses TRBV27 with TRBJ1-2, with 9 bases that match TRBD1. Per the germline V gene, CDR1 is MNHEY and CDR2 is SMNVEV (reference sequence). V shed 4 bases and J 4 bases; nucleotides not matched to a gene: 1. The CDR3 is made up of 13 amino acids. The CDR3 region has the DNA TGTGCCAGCAGTTCACAGGGGGCCTATGGCTACACCTTC. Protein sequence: CASSSQGAYGYTF.

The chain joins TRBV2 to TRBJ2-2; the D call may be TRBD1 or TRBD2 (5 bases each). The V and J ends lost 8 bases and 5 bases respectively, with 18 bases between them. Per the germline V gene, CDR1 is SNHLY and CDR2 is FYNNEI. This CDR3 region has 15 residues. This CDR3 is CASVGEGLNTGELFF. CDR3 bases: TGTGCCAGCGTGGGGGAAGGACTTAATACCGGGGAGCTGTTTTTT.

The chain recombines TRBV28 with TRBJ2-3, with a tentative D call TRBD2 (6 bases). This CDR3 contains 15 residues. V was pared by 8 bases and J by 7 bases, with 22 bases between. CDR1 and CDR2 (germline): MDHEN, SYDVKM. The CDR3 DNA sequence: TGTGCCAGCCGAAGGGCGGGGACTTTATTTAATACGCAGTATTTT. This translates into CASRRAGTLFNTQYF.

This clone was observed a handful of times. The CDR3 loop reads CASSETGISSEQYF. As DNA, the CDR3 is TGTGCCAGCAGCGAAACAGGTATCTCTTCGGAGCAGTACTTC. The rearrangement uses TRBV7-3 and TRBJ2-7; D is possibly TRBD1 (5 bases). Germline V CDR1 and CDR2: SGHTA, FQGTGA. The CDR3 is 14 amino acids. With 5 bases removed from V and 7 bases from J, the gap between germline ends came to 18 bases.

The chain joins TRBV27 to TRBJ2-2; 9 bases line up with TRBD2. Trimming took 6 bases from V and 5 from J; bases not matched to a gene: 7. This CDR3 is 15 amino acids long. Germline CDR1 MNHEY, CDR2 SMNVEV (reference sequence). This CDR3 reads CASSDKAGGTGELFF. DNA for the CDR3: TGTGCCAGCAGCGACAAAGCGGGGGGAACCGGGGAGCTGTTTTTT.

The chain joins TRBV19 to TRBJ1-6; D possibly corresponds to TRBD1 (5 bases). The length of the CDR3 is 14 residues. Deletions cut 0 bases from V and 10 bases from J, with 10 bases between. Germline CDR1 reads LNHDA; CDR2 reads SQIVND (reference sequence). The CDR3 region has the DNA TGTGCCAGTAGTATAGATCCAGGGTCCTCACCCCTCCACTTT. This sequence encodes CASSIDPGSSPLHF.